The clone carrying this T cell receptor beta chain was seen a handful of times. Its target is not known. The CDR3 has 17 residues. Germline CDR1 reads SGHNT; CDR2 reads YYREEE (reference sequence). V lost 4 bases and J 3 bases, leaving 19 bases between the germline ends. This specimen comes from a study of cytomegalovirus exposure and HLA in healthy donors. General study points: A link between a missense DCLRE1C variant and TCR beta V- and J-gene trimming emerged from a later analysis. Associated with cytomegalovirus, according to the listing, were 164 TCR beta chains. An analysis done earlier found most TCR beta V segments productive about 87% or about 30% of the time.

The PCR used 60 Vbeta and 13 Jbeta primers. Assay used: immunoSEQ multiplex PCR; TCRdb lists only in-frame clones, some missing. The sample has 200,000 or so clones, 76% seen once. The sequence came from a man aged 18-30 years in good health and CMV-seronegative. The sample taken for sequencing was PBMCs. The genes are TRBV5-4 and TRBJ1-4; the D is unclear. CDR3 DNA sequence: TGTGCCAGCAGCCACCGGGAACTCCCTGGGGCTAATGAAAAACTGTTTTTT. As protein: CASSHRELPGANEKLFF.